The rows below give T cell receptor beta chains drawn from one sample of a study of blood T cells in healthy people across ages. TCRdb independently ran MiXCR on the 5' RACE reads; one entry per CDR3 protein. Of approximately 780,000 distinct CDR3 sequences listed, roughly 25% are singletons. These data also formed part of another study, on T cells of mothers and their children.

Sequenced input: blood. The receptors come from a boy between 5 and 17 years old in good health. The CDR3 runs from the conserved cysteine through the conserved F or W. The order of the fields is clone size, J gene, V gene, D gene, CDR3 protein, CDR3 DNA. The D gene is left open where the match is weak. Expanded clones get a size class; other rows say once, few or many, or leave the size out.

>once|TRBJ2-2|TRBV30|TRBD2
CAWSLGGGSPLNTGELFF
TGTGCCTGGAGTTTGGGGGGGGGTTCCCCCTTGAACACCGGGGAGCTGTTTTTT
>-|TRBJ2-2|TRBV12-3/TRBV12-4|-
CASSLRTANTGELFF
TGTGCCAGCAGTTTAAGGACAGCAAACACCGGGGAGCTGTTTTTT
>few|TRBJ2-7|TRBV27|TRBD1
CASSFGGTGVYEQYF
TGTGCCAGCAGTTTTGGAGGGACAGGGGTTTACGAGCAGTACTTC
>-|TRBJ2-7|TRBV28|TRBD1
CASRTGAPIYEQYF
TGTGCCAGCCGTACAGGGGCGCCCATATACGAGCAGTACTTC
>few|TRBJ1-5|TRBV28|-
CASTQTGRLGHPQHF
TGTGCCAGCACCCAGACCGGCCGCCTCGGCCACCCCCAGCATTTT
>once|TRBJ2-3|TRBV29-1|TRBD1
CSAGTGGDTQYF
TGCAGCGCCGGGACAGGGGGAGATACGCAGTATTTT
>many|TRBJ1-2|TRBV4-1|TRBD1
CASSRTGGDYGYTF
TGCGCCAGCAGCCGAACAGGGGGAGACTATGGCTACACCTTC
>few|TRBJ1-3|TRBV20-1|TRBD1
CSARISGGIHSGNTIYF
TGCAGTGCTAGAATCTCAGGGGGCATCCACTCTGGAAACACCATATATTTT
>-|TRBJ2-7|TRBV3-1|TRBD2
CASSQGGGGSYEQYF
TGTGCCAGCAGCCAAGGAGGCGGGGGATCCTACGAGCAGTACTTC
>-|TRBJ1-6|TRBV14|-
CASSQTDNSPLHF
TGTGCCAGCAGCCAGACAGACAATTCACCCCTCCACTTT
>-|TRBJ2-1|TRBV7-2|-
CASSQHQTGLNEQFF
TGTGCCAGCAGCCAACACCAGACAGGACTCAATGAGCAGTTCTTC
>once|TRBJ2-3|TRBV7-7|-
CASSSTDNTDTQYF
TGTGCTAGCAGCTCAACGGACAACACAGATACGCAGTATTTT
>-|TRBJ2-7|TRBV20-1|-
CSAVLGQGDYEQYF
TGCAGTGCCGTGCTGGGTCAGGGAGACTACGAGCAGTACTTC
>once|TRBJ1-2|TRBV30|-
CAIQRGYTF
TGTGCCATTCAACGGGGCTACACCTTC
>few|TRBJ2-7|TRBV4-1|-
CASSRLQGIYEQYF
TGCGCCAGCAGCCGATTACAGGGTATCTACGAGCAGTACTTC
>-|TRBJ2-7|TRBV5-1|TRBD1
CASSEGQAYEQYF
TGCGCCAGCAGCGAGGGACAGGCCTACGAGCAGTACTTC
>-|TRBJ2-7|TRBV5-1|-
CASSPHGTSYEQYF
TGCGCCAGCAGCCCCCACGGGACTTCCTACGAGCAGTACTTC
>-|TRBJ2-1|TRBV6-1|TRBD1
CASRPGTASYNEQFF
TGTGCCAGCAGGCCCGGGACAGCCTCCTACAATGAGCAGTTCTTC
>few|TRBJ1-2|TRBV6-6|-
CASSYSQGVEYGYTF
TGTGCCAGCAGTTACTCCCAAGGGGTGGAGTATGGCTACACCTTC
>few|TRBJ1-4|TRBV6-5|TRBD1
CASSYSRGQGKKLFF
TGTGCCAGCAGTTACTCCAGGGGGCAAGGGAAAAAACTGTTTTTT
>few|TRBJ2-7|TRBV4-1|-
CASSQGRDSSYEQYF
TGCGCCAGCAGCCAAGGCAGGGATAGCTCCTACGAGCAGTACTTC
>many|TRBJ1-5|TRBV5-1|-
CASSLAGDQPQHF
TGTGCCAGCAGTTTGGCGGGAGATCAGCCCCAGCATTTT
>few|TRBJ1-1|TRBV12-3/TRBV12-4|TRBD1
CASSPTRDSFEAFF
TGTGCCAGCAGTCCTACGCGGGACAGCTTTGAAGCTTTCTTT
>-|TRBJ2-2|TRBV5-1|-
CASSLAGMDGELFF
TGCGCCAGCAGCTTGGCGGGGATGGACGGGGAGCTGTTTTTT
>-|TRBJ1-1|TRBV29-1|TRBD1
CSVRTGGTEAFF
TGCAGCGTACGGACAGGGGGAACTGAAGCTTTCTTT
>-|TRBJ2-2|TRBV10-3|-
CAISDPGPRDTGELFF
TGTGCCATCAGTGATCCAGGGCCGAGGGACACCGGGGAGCTGTTTTTT
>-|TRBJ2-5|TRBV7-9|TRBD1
CASSRDRGQQETQYF
TGTGCCAGCAGCCGGGACAGGGGTCAGCAAGAGACCCAGTACTTC
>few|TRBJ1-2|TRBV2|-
CASRATALDGYTF
TGTGCCAGCAGGGCGACAGCTCTAGATGGCTACACCTTC
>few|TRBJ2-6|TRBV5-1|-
CASSLAESGANVLTF
TGCGCCAGCAGTTTGGCGGAGTCCGGGGCCAACGTCCTGACTTTC
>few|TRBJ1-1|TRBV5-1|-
CASSLTDSTNTEAFF
TGCGCCAGCAGCCTTACGGACAGTACGAACACTGAAGCTTTCTTT
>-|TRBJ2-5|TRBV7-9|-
CASSLAVGLQYF
TGTGCCAGCAGCTTAGCGGTCGGGTTACAGTACTTC
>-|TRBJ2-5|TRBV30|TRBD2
CAFLPAGQETQYF
TGTGCTTTTCTGCCAGCGGGGCAGGAGACCCAGTACTTC
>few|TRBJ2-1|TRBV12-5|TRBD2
CASGLGLAGALWRNEQFF
TGTGCTAGTGGTTTGGGACTAGCGGGGGCTTTATGGAGGAATGAGCAGTTCTTC
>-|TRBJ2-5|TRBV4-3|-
CASSREGGEGETQYF
TGCGCCAGCAGCCGCGAGGGGGGCGAGGGGGAGACCCAGTACTTC
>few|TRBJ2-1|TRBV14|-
CASSQDRGLYEQFF
TGTGCCAGCAGCCAAGATCGAGGGCTCTATGAGCAGTTCTTC